This section outlines one T cell receptor (beta chain) sequence together with its context. Stable or active relapsing-remitting multiple sclerosis, untreated and meeting revised McDonald criteria, defined the controls. The data derive from a study of CD8 T cells in Susac syndrome. The ends lost 2 bases at V and 5 bases at J; junction bases unmatched: 7. Germline lookup yields CDR1 MGHDK and CDR2 SYGVNS. This CDR3 is built from 15 residues. With random hexamers, reverse transcription was performed on roughly 0.5 to 1 ug of RNA. Via MiXCR, TCRdb re-called the immunoSEQ multiplex PCR reads, giving one row per CDR3 protein. The table lists some 130,000 distinct CDR3 sequences, about 94% of them singletons, with about 0.13% in the top ten.

This TCR came from a human donor with multiple sclerosis. This chain joins TRBV25-1 and TRBJ2-7; the match to TRBD1 covers 9 bases. The sequenced sample consisted of CD4+ T cells from PBMCs. The CDR3 coding sequence is TGTGCCAGCAGTGAACCGGGACAGGGCCCCCACGAGCAGTACTTC. Amino acids: CASSEPGQGPHEQYF.